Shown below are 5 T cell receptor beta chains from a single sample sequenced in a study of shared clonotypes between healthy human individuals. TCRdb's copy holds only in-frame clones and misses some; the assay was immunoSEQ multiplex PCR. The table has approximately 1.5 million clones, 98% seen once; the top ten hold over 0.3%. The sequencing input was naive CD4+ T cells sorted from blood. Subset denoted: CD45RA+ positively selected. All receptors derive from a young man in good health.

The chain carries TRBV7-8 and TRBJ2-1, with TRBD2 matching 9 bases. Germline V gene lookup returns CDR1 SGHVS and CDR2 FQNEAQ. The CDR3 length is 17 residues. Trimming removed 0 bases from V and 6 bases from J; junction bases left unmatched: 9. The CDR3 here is CASSLALAGWSGNEQFF. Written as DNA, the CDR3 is TGTGCCAGCAGCTTAGCGCTAGCGGGATGGTCTGGCAATGAGCAGTTCTTC.

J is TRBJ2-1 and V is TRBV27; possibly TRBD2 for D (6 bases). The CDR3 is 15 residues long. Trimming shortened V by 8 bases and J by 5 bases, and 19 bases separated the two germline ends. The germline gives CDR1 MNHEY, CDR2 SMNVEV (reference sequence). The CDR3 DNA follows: TGTGCCAGCCGCAACCCCGGGACTCATCACAATGAGCAGTTCTTC. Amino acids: CASRNPGTHHNEQFF.

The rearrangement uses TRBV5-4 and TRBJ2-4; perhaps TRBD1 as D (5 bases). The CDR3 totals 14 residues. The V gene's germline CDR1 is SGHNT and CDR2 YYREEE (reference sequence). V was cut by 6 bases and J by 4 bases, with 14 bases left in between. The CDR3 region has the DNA TGTGCCAGCACCGCCGAGGCAGGGAAAAACATTCAGTACTTC. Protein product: CASTAEAGKNIQYF.

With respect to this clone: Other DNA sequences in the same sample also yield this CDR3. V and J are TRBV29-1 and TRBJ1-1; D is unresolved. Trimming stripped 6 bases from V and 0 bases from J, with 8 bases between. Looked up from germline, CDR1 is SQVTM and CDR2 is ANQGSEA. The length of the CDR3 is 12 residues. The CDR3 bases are TGCAGCGTGGCTGGGGTGAACACTGAAGCTTTCTTT. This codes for CSVAGVNTEAFF.

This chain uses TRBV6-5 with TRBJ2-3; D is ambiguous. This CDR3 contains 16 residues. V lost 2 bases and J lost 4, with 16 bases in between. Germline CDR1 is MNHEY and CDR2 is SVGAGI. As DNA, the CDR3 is TGTGCCAGCAGTTACGGTGACTCTTCTGTGGCAGATACGCAGTATTTT. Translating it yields CASSYGDSSVADTQYF.